Listed below are T cell receptor beta chains from one sample, sequenced in a study of blood T cell repertoires in COVID-19. This table comes from immunoSEQ multiplex PCR, and its TCRdb copy is limited to in-frame clones, with some not included. The data show fewer than 350,000 clones, with 80% to 90% seen just once and roughly 12% held by the top ten. Material for sequencing was peripheral blood. The receptor source for this set is a woman under 40 with COVID-19, enrolled during active disease. Both conserved end residues are part of each CDR3. The D gene is left open where the match is weak. Clone size is not always given. Where it is, it says once, few, many or a class for expanded clones.

TRBD1	-	TRBV29-1	TRBJ1-2	CSVDRGTGYGYTF	TGCAGCGTTGACAGGGGGACTGGCTATGGCTACACCTTC
-	-	TRBV3-1/TRBV3-2	TRBJ1-1	CASSHYRDTEAFF	TGTGCCAGCAGCCACTATCGGGACACTGAAGCTTTCTTT
TRBD1	-	TRBV6-5	TRBJ1-2	CASSQQGRYGYTF	TGTGCCAGCAGCCAACAGGGGAGATATGGCTACACCTTC
-	-	TRBV6-8	TRBJ2-3	CASSPAGRDTQYF	TGTGCCAGCAGTCCGGCGGGGCGAGATACGCAGTATTTT
-	-	TRBV18	TRBJ1-1	CASSPLVDREAFF	TGTGCCAGCTCACCGCTTGTTGACAGGGAAGCTTTCTTT
-	-	TRBV2	TRBJ2-3	CASSVVTDTQYF	TGTGCCAGCAGCGTAGTCACAGATACGCAGTATTTT
-	once	TRBV5-1	TRBJ2-5	CASSLTGLETQYF	TGCGCCAGCAGCTTGACAGGTTTGGAGACCCAGTACTTC
TRBD1	-	TRBV5-1	TRBJ1-5	CASSSTGASNQPQHF	TGCGCCAGCAGCTCAACAGGGGCTAGCAATCAGCCCCAGCATTTT
-	-	TRBV4-2	TRBJ2-5	CASSLTFGGQETQYF	TGTGCCAGCAGCCTGACCTTCGGAGGGCAAGAGACCCAGTACTTC
TRBD2	-	TRBV5-1	TRBJ2-3	CASSGGPGDTQYF	TGCGCCAGCTCGGGAGGGCCGGGAGATACGCAGTATTTT
TRBD1	-	TRBV4-1	TRBJ1-3	CASSQTGASGNTIYF	TGCGCCAGCAGCCAAACAGGGGCATCTGGAAACACCATATATTTT
-	-	TRBV15	TRBJ1-5	CATSSGAFSNQPQHF	TGTGCCACCAGCAGCGGAGCCTTCTCCAATCAGCCCCAGCATTTT
TRBD1	-	TRBV18	TRBJ2-3	CASSPVGGEVDTQYF	TGTGCCAGCTCACCAGTAGGGGGCGAAGTAGATACGCAGTATTTT
TRBD1	-	TRBV3-1/TRBV3-2	TRBJ1-1	CASSPPRDREMNTEAFF	TGTGCCAGCAGCCCTCCCCGGGACAGGGAGATGAACACTGAAGCTTTCTTT
-	-	TRBV7-2	TRBJ2-1	CASSPQRRGYISEQFF	TGTGCCAGCAGCCCTCAACGAAGGGGGTATATCAGTGAGCAGTTCTTC
-	-	TRBV19	TRBJ1-1	CASTAGMNTEAFF	TGTGCCAGTACGGCGGGAATGAACACTGAAGCTTTCTTT
TRBD2	-	TRBV11-2	TRBJ2-5	CASSFMASGGEETQYF	TGTGCCAGCAGCTTTATGGCTAGCGGGGGGGAAGAGACCCAGTACTTC
-	-	TRBV2	TRBJ1-2	CASSRRDSQTGGYTF	TGTGCCAGCAGCCGCCGAGACAGTCAAACAGGAGGCTACACCTTC
TRBD2	-	TRBV11-2	TRBJ2-2	CASSQAGPNTGELFF	TGTGCCAGCAGCCAAGCGGGGCCAAACACCGGGGAGCTGTTTTTT
-	-	TRBV14	TRBJ1-2	CASSQTRNYGYTF	TGTGCCAGCAGCCAAACGCGGAACTATGGCTACACCTTC
TRBD2	many	TRBV27	TRBJ2-1	CASTSSGGPDDEQFF	TGTGCCAGCACCTCTAGCGGGGGCCCCGACGATGAGCAGTTCTTC
-	-	TRBV7-2	TRBJ2-7	CASSLRAGGHPEQYF	TGTGCCAGCAGCTTGCGGGCAGGAGGTCACCCTGAGCAGTACTTC
TRBD2	-	TRBV27	TRBJ2-5	CASSLGTSGGPGETQYF	TGTGCCAGCAGTTTAGGAACTAGCGGGGGGCCGGGAGAGACCCAGTACTTC
TRBD2	-	TRBV5-5	TRBJ2-7	CASSFRLIAGGAYEQYF	TGTGCCAGCAGCTTCAGGTTAATAGCGGGGGGAGCCTACGAGCAGTACTTC
TRBD2	-	TRBV5-4	TRBJ2-1	CASSSRTRSYNEQFF	TGTGCCAGCAGCTCCCGGACTAGGTCCTACAATGAGCAGTTCTTC
-	-	TRBV27	TRBJ1-2	CASRSLDKRVGYGYTF	TGTGCCAGCAGATCCCTGGATAAGCGGGTCGGCTATGGCTACACCTTC
TRBD1	-	TRBV3-1/TRBV3-2	TRBJ1-2	CASSQGGQGNYGYTF	TGTGCCAGCAGCCAAGGGGGACAGGGTAACTATGGCTACACCTTC
TRBD1	-	TRBV5-5	TRBJ2-1	CASSSGPGQYNEQFF	TGTGCCAGCAGCAGCGGCCCGGGACAGTACAATGAGCAGTTCTTC
-	-	TRBV19	TRBJ1-6	CASSISGDNSPLHF	TGTGCCAGTAGTATCAGCGGAGATAATTCACCCCTCCACTTT
-	-	TRBV24-1	TRBJ2-3	CATSDFSSTRWYF	TGTGCCACCAGTGATTTCTCAAGCACTAGGTGGTATTTT
-	-	TRBV19	TRBJ2-1	CASSIRQLYNEQFF	TGTGCCAGTAGTATCCGACAGTTATACAATGAGCAGTTCTTC
TRBD1	few	TRBV24-1	TRBJ2-5	CATSEPTGQQETQYF	TGTGCCACCAGTGAGCCCACGGGACAGCAAGAGACCCAGTACTTC
-	-	TRBV6-5	TRBJ2-2	CASSLTGSNTGELFF	TGTGCCAGCAGCCTTACAGGGTCGAACACCGGGGAGCTGTTTTTT
-	-	TRBV7-9	TRBJ1-6	CASSPGGGHSYNSPLHF	TGTGCCAGCAGCCCCGGGGGTGGACACTCCTATAATTCACCCCTCCACTTT
-	once	TRBV29-1	TRBJ2-2	CSVPRGGPGELFF	TGCAGCGTCCCTCGGGGTGGCCCCGGGGAGCTGTTTTTT
TRBD2	-	TRBV7-8	TRBJ2-5	CASSPKAPGGETQYF	TGTGCCAGCAGCCCAAAGGCACCGGGGGGAGAGACCCAGTACTTC
-	-	TRBV7-2	TRBJ1-6	CASSLVAVAYNSPLHF	TGTGCCAGCAGCTTAGTCGCGGTGGCCTATAATTCACCCCTCCACTTT
TRBD1	-	TRBV5-1	TRBJ1-1	CASSGQGAEAFF	TGCGCCAGCAGCGGACAGGGGGCTGAAGCTTTCTTT
TRBD2	-	TRBV28	TRBJ2-5	CASSLVVASGRDVETQYF	TGTGCCAGCAGTTTGGTAGTGGCTAGCGGGCGGGATGTGGAGACCCAGTACTTC
TRBD1	-	TRBV28	TRBJ2-7	CASSLSTGFRYEQYF	TGTGCCAGCAGTTTATCGACAGGGTTTCGATACGAGCAGTACTTC
TRBD1	-	TRBV19	TRBJ2-7	CASSSRTGFYEQYF	TGTGCCAGTAGTTCTCGGACAGGGTTCTACGAGCAGTACTTC
TRBD2	-	TRBV4-1	TRBJ2-4	CASSPRLAGENIQYF	TGCGCCAGCAGCCCGCGACTAGCGGGGGAGAACATTCAGTACTTC
-	few	TRBV15	TRBJ2-7	CATSRVRQGSSYEQYF	TGTGCCACCAGCAGAGTAAGGCAGGGTAGCTCCTACGAGCAGTACTTC
TRBD2	-	TRBV27	TRBJ2-1	CASSSRGGDNEQFF	TGTGCCAGCAGTTCACGGGGGGGCGACAATGAGCAGTTCTTC
-	-	TRBV4-1	TRBJ1-1	CASSQAVGGTEAFF	TGCGCCAGCAGCCAAGCGGTAGGGGGCACTGAAGCTTTCTTT
-	-	TRBV2	TRBJ1-4	CASSVGVRGEKLFF	TGTGCCAGCAGTGTCGGTGTTAGGGGAGAAAAACTGTTTTTT
-	few	TRBV2	TRBJ1-5	CASSVFFGGVAYSNQPQHF	TGTGCCAGCAGTGTGTTTTTCGGAGGGGTGGCTTATAGCAATCAGCCCCAGCATTTT
TRBD2	-	TRBV5-4	TRBJ2-1	CASSLYFSGGAEGNEQFF	TGTGCCAGCAGCTTATATTTTAGCGGGGGGGCCGAAGGCAATGAGCAGTTCTTC
-	-	TRBV4-2	TRBJ1-4	CASSQDWWGREKLFF	TGTGCCAGCAGCCAAGATTGGTGGGGGCGCGAAAAACTGTTTTTT
-	-	TRBV5-1	TRBJ2-7	CASSPDSSREQYF	TGCGCCAGCAGCCCCGACTCCTCCCGGGAGCAGTACTTC
-	-	TRBV27	TRBJ2-3	CASSLWGQSQYF	TGTGCCAGCAGTCTCTGGGGCCAGTCGCAGTATTTT
-	-	TRBV3-1/TRBV3-2	TRBJ1-4	CASSLRGNRVPTNEKLFF	TGTGCCAGCAGCCTTAGGGGCAACAGGGTTCCAACTAATGAAAAACTGTTTTTT
-	-	TRBV6-6	TRBJ2-6	CASTFRAGANVLTF	TGTGCCAGCACTTTCCGAGCAGGGGCCAACGTCCTGACTTTC
-	-	TRBV13	TRBJ2-1	CASTPEGSLGNEQFF	TGTGCCAGCACCCCGGAGGGGTCTTTAGGCAATGAGCAGTTCTTC
TRBD2	-	TRBV24-1	TRBJ2-3	CATRASGGPSTDTQYF	TGTGCCACTAGGGCTAGCGGGGGGCCCAGCACAGATACGCAGTATTTT
TRBD1	once	TRBV10-1	TRBJ1-3	CASSDFRDRTLGNTIYF	TGCGCCAGCAGTGATTTCAGGGACAGGACCCTCGGAAACACCATATATTTT
-	-	TRBV3-1/TRBV3-2	TRBJ1-5	CASSQEPRATSNQPQHF	TGTGCCAGCAGCCAAGAGCCGAGGGCTACGAGCAATCAGCCCCAGCATTTT